The 29 T cell receptor beta chains below were found in one sample sequenced in a study of T cell responses to AZD1222 COVID-19 vaccine. Assay: immunoSEQ multiplex PCR; the TCRdb copy retains only in-frame clones and omits some. This table has some 100,000 clones, nearly 90% appearing once. The material was peripheral blood, obtained on day 0 of MenACWY control vaccination. The source is an adult in good health.

This chain links TRBV30 with TRBJ1-4; 7 bases fit TRBD1. The V and J ends lost 3 bases and 7 bases, in that order; junction bases with no gene match: 2. The CDR3 runs to 12 residues. The germline CDR1 and CDR2 sequences are GTSNPN and SVGIG (reference sequence). The CDR3 sequence: CAWSRDSEKLFF. As DNA, the CDR3 is TGTGCCTGGAGCCGGGACAGTGAAAAACTGTTTTTT.

This clone has a single count. The V and J genes are TRBV21-1 and TRBJ1-4. TRBV21-1 is described as a pseudogene. The CDR3 consists of 15 residues. The CDR3 loop is CASSETPETFLELFF. In DNA form, the CDR3 reads TGTGCCAGCAGCGAGACTCCGGAGACATTTCTGGAACTGTTTTTT.

This chain links TRBV5-4 with TRBJ2-2; D uncertain. This CDR3 contains 16 residues. The V end lost 3 bases, the J end lost 0 bases, and 12 bases lay between the germline ends. The germline V gene has CDR1 SGHNT and CDR2 YYREEE (reference sequence). The CDR3 reads CASSSPDSTNTGELFF. CDR3 DNA sequence: TGTGCCAGCAGCTCGCCCGACTCCACGAACACCGGGGAGCTGTTTTTT.

This clone was seen only a few times. This CDR3 is CATSELAGTNEQFF. The CDR3 nucleotides are TGTGCCACCAGTGAGCTAGCGGGAACGAATGAGCAGTTCTTC. The J gene is TRBJ2-1, the V gene TRBV24-1, with 9 bases matching TRBD2. The germline gives CDR1 KGHDR, CDR2 SFDVKD. The CDR3 sequence is 14 residues long. The trim removed 4 bases at V and 7 bases at J, leaving 4 bases unmatched.

The chain combines TRBV27 with TRBJ2-2, with 11 bases lining up with TRBD1. V shed 2 bases, J shed 12 bases, and the junction held 8 bases outside the gene matches. CDR3 length equals 15 residues. Germline CDR1 MNHEY, CDR2 SMNVEV (reference sequence). Here the CDR3 DNA reads TGTGCCAGCAGTTTACCCGGACAGGGGGCGAACAAGCTGTTTTTT. Its translation: CASSLPGQGANKLFF.

The chain recombines TRBV5-1 with TRBJ1-4, with D maybe TRBD1 (5 bases). This CDR3 is built from 15 residues. Deletions cut 0 bases from V and 4 bases from J, with 10 bases between. The V gene's germline CDR1 is SGHRS and CDR2 YFSETQ. CDR3: CASSLGGTRNEKLFF. For the CDR3, the DNA is TGCGCCAGCAGCTTGGGCGGGACTCGTAATGAAAAACTGTTTTTT.

V is TRBV6-2 or TRBV6-3 and J is TRBJ2-7, with 7 bases that match TRBD1. Germline values: CDR1 MNHEY, CDR2 SVGEGT. The J segment lost 2 bases and the V segment lost 4 bases, leaving 8 bases of the junction unmatched. The CDR3 is 15 amino acids. The CDR3 here is CASSSGQTLTYEQYF. CDR3 bases: TGTGCCAGCAGTTCGGGACAGACTTTGACCTACGAGCAGTACTTC.

The chain combines TRBV19 with TRBJ2-1; D is perhaps TRBD1 or TRBD2 (5 bases each). The CDR3 loop spans 12 amino acids. V lost 2 bases, J lost 7 bases, and 6 bases lay in between. Germline CDR1 is LNHDA and CDR2 is SQIVND (reference sequence). The CDR3 DNA sequence: TGTGCCAGTAGTATATGGGGGAATGAGCAGTTCTTC. This sequence encodes CASSIWGNEQFF.

This chain joins TRBV28 and TRBJ2-7; D is possibly TRBD2 (5 bases). CDR1 and CDR2 from the germline V gene are MDHEN and SYDVKM. The CDR3 runs to 15 residues. With 4 bases removed from V and 4 bases from J, the gap between germline ends came to 17 bases. The CDR3 reads CASSYPPWGEYEQYF. The CDR3 DNA is TGTGCCAGCAGTTACCCCCCATGGGGAGAATACGAGCAGTACTTC.

The chain employs TRBV6-5 and TRBJ1-5; D perhaps matches TRBD1 (5 bases). Germline V gene lookup returns CDR1 MNHEY and CDR2 SVGAGI. Trimming left V 0 bases short and J 3 bases short, with 12 bases between. The CDR3 contains 16 residues. The CDR3 region is CASSYSNPRDNQPQHF. CDR3 sequence (DNA): TGTGCCAGCAGTTACTCCAACCCCAGGGACAATCAGCCCCAGCATTTT.

The chain joins TRBV4-3 to TRBJ2-1; the D gene is possibly TRBD2 (6 bases). The V gene lost 0 bases and the J gene lost 1 base, with 10 bases spanning the gap. Germline V gene data show CDR1 as LGHNA and CDR2 as YSLEER. This CDR3 has 16 residues. Written as DNA, the CDR3 is TGCGCCAGCAGCCAAGAGAGCGGGCGGTCCTACAATGAGCAGTTCTTC. Translated, it gives CASSQESGRSYNEQFF.

The chain employs TRBV4-1 and TRBJ2-1; no clear D gene. The length of the CDR3 is 15 residues. In germline, CDR1 is MGHRA, CDR2 YSYEKL. Trimming removed 4 bases from V and 0 bases from J, with 10 bases in between. CDR3: CASSPPRVSYNEQFF. In DNA, the CDR3 is TGCGCCAGCAGCCCCCCCCGTGTCTCCTACAATGAGCAGTTCTTC.

This clone appeared once. The chain employs TRBV4-3 and TRBJ2-6; D is undetermined. Germline V gene sequence: CDR1 LGHNA, CDR2 YSLEER. Trimming pared 0 bases from V and 0 bases from J, leaving 12 bases between. The CDR3 spans 18 residues. CDR3 sequence: CASSQDFRASSGANVLTF. Here the CDR3 DNA reads TGCGCCAGCAGCCAAGATTTCCGGGCGAGCTCTGGGGCCAACGTCCTGACTTTC.

This clone was counted once. V gene TRBV4-3 combines with J gene TRBJ1-1, with 7 positions matching TRBD1. This CDR3 is built from 14 residues. CDR1 is LGHNA, CDR2 YSLEER, per germline. Trimming removed 2 bases from V and 3 bases from J; junction bases left unmatched: 3. DNA of the CDR3: TGCGCCAGCAGCCAATTAGGGGGCCACACTGAAGCTTTCTTT. Translation gives CASSQLGGHTEAFF.

This chain connects TRBV4-3 to TRBJ2-1, with D perhaps assigned TRBD1 or TRBD2 (5 bases each). The V gene's germline CDR1 is LGHNA and CDR2 YSLEER. V was trimmed by 4 bases and J by 0 bases, leaving 22 bases between them. The CDR3 sequence is 19 residues long. The chain's CDR3 is CASSPRGGNPPSSYNEQFF. The CDR3 DNA reads as TGCGCCAGCAGCCCGAGGGGTGGGAATCCCCCGAGCTCCTACAATGAGCAGTTCTTC.

This sequence joins TRBV6-5 and TRBJ1-5; D not resolved. The CDR3 contains 13 residues. The V end lost 2 bases, the J end lost 5 bases, and 7 bases lay between the germline ends. From germline, CDR1 is MNHEY and CDR2 SVGAGI. Written as DNA, the CDR3 is TGTGCCAGCAGTTACAGGGCCCATCAGCCCCAGCATTTT. Translating gives CASSYRAHQPQHF.

The chain carries TRBV30 and TRBJ1-1; 8 nucleotides line up with TRBD1. This CDR3 spans 14 amino acids. Trimming took 4 bases from V and 4 from J; bases not matched to a gene: 8. Germline-derived CDR1 and CDR2 are GTSNPN and SVGIG (reference sequence). The CDR3 DNA reads as TGTGCCTGGATCAGGCGGACAGGGTCCACTGAAGCTTTCTTT. Translated, it gives CAWIRRTGSTEAFF.

V usage is TRBV27 and J usage is TRBJ1-5; 9 positions match TRBD1. The germline CDR1 and CDR2 sequences are MNHEY and SMNVEV (reference sequence). V shed 6 bases and J 4 bases; nucleotides not matched to a gene: 7. The CDR3 contains 15 residues. Here the CDR3 reads CASRTQGAGNQPQHF. The DNA for the CDR3 is TGTGCCAGCAGAACACAGGGGGCCGGGAATCAGCCCCAGCATTTT.

This clone was seen more than once but under ten times. The V call is TRBV6-2 or TRBV6-3, the J call TRBJ1-5, with a possible D match to TRBD1 (6 bases). This CDR3 is 13 amino acids long. Germline CDR1 is MNHEY and CDR2 is SVGEGT. V was shortened by 5 bases and J by 7 bases, with 12 bases between the two germline ends. The CDR3 spells CASSHTGNQPQHF. The CDR3 DNA reads as TGTGCCAGCAGTCATACAGGGAACCAGCCCCAGCATTTT.

This rearrangement joins TRBV24-1 to TRBJ2-7; D possibly corresponds to TRBD1 (5 bases). The V end was cut by 6 bases, the J end by 2 bases, with 13 bases between. This CDR3 comprises 14 residues. Germline values: CDR1 KGHDR, CDR2 SFDVKD. CDR3 sequence: CATSSTDSPYEQYF. The DNA of the CDR3 is TGTGCCACCAGTTCCACCGACAGTCCCTACGAGCAGTACTTC.

The V and J genes are TRBV7-9 and TRBJ2-2; D is undetermined. With 6 bases removed from V and 8 bases from J, the gap between germline ends came to 10 bases. Germline V gene lookup returns CDR1 SEHNR and CDR2 FQNEAQ (reference sequence). This CDR3 comprises 12 residues. For the CDR3, the DNA is TGTGCCAGCAGGTCCGCGACTGGGGAGCTGTTTTTT. Encoded protein: CASRSATGELFF.

This chain joins TRBV6-2 or TRBV6-3 and TRBJ2-2; D not certain. This CDR3 comprises 15 residues. The germline gives CDR1 MNHEY, CDR2 SVGEGT. Trimming stripped 5 bases from V and 0 bases from J, with 10 bases between. CDR3 amino acids: CASSLQPTNTGELFF. DNA of the CDR3: TGTGCCAGCAGTCTCCAGCCGACGAACACCGGGGAGCTGTTTTTT.

This clone turned up a few times. V usage is TRBV7-2 and J usage is TRBJ2-7; no firm D call. The germline CDR1 and CDR2 sequences are SGHTA and FQGNSA. The ends were cut back, 2 bases at V and 7 bases at J, with 6 bases in the middle. This CDR3 spans 11 amino acids. The CDR3 nucleotides read TGTGCCAGCAGCTTAAGAGAGGAGCAGTACTTC. It translates to CASSLREEQYF.

The chain uses TRBV15 and TRBJ2-1; 10 nucleotides match TRBD1. Germline CDR1 and CDR2: LNHNV and YYDKDF (reference sequence). Germline trimming cut 4 bases from V and 8 bases from J; bases unmatched to any gene: 11. CDR3 length: 16 amino acids. CDR3 coding DNA: TGTGCCACCAGCAAAGAGGGGGGACAGGGGATTGATGAGCAGTTCTTC. Amino acids: CATSKEGGQGIDEQFF.

The chain recombines TRBV7-2 with TRBJ1-2; 7 bases match TRBD1. Germline V gene sequence: CDR1 SGHTA, CDR2 FQGNSA. This CDR3 has 17 residues. V was clipped by 4 bases and J by 4 bases; unmatched bases: 15. The chain's CDR3 is CASSSYYRGTETYGYTF. CDR3 coding DNA: TGTGCCAGCAGCTCATACTATAGGGGGACAGAAACCTATGGCTACACCTTC.

J is TRBJ1-2 and V is TRBV9; D perhaps matches TRBD1 (5 bases). Trimming pared 1 base from V and 6 bases from J, leaving 7 bases between. The germline V gene encodes CDR1 SGDLS and CDR2 YYNGEE. CDR3 length equals 12 residues. The CDR3 protein is CASSVSGHGYTF. The CDR3 DNA sequence: TGTGCCAGCAGCGTATCAGGGCATGGCTACACCTTC.

This clone has more than one count but fewer than ten. The chain couples TRBV18 to TRBJ1-2; 7 nucleotides match TRBD1. This CDR3 has 13 residues. Trimming at V came to 5 bases and at J to 5 bases, leaving 5 bases not matched to a gene. CDR1 and CDR2 from the germline V gene are KGHSH and LQKENI. This chain's CDR3 is CASSGDSRYGYTF. CDR3 DNA: TGTGCCAGCTCAGGGGACAGTCGGTATGGCTACACCTTC.

This clone came up a few times. The gene calls are TRBV4-3 and TRBJ2-3; no firm D call. The germline CDR1 and CDR2 sequences are LGHNA and YSLEER. There are 14 residues in the CDR3. The V gene lost 0 bases and the J gene lost 4 bases, with 8 bases spanning the gap. This CDR3 reads CASSQEQSADTQYF. As DNA, the CDR3 is TGCGCCAGCAGCCAAGAGCAGAGTGCAGATACGCAGTATTTT.

The genes are TRBV4-3 and TRBJ2-2; the D gene could be TRBD1 or TRBD2 (5 bases each). CDR3 size: 14 residues. Trimming shortened V by 4 bases and J by 5 bases, and 11 bases separated the two germline ends. Germline V gene lookup returns CDR1 LGHNA and CDR2 YSLEER. The CDR3, as DNA: TGCGCCAGCAGCCCCCCCGGGGCTACCGGGGAGCTGTTTTTT. Translated: CASSPPGATGELFF.